The 28 T cell receptor beta chains in this list originate from one sample, sequenced in a study of human T cells and chemical hapten exposure. Each CDR3 protein gets one entry after TCRdb re-called the RACE reads with MiXCR. The sample contains fewer than 50,000 distinct CDR3 sequences, 4% of which appear only once. Indicated time point: patch test 1, 2 weeks after DPC sensitization. The treatment was: therapeutic diphenylcyclopropenone sensitization with weekly scalp DPC. It was unfractionated whole blood from which total RNA was extracted. Sequenced material: whole blood, taken in connection with sensitization to the hapten diphenylcyclopropenone (DPC). These TCRs come from a man aged 45-60 years with alopecia areata. Some clones in this sample may be carry-over from other donors' samples.

This clonotype has at least ten counts. This chain joins TRBV18 and TRBJ2-1, with TRBD2 matching over 9 bases. Trimming took 5 bases from V and 9 from J; bases not matched to a gene: 8. This CDR3 comprises 14 residues. Germline CDR1 is KGHSH and CDR2 is LQKENI. CDR3 in amino acids: CASSWTSDGSEQFF. The CDR3 DNA sequence: TGTGCCAGCTCATGGACTAGCGACGGAAGTGAGCAGTTCTTC.

This clonotype has at least ten counts. The CDR3 protein is CASSPDRGGFNTEAFF. DNA for the CDR3: TGTGCCAGCAGCCCAGACAGGGGGGGATTCAACACTGAAGCTTTCTTT. V usage is TRBV7-3 and J usage is TRBJ1-1; TRBD1 matches 9 bases. The CDR3 loop spans 16 amino acids. The germline gives CDR1 SGHTA, CDR2 FQGTGA. J was trimmed by 2 bases and V by 5 bases; bases with no gene match: 9.

This clonotype was seen ten or more times. The chain employs TRBV5-1 and TRBJ1-2; TRBD1 agrees at 7 bases. CDR1 SGHRS and CDR2 YFSETQ come from the germline V gene. The CDR3 has 13 residues. V was pared by 0 bases and J by 7 bases, with 3 bases of the junction left unmatched. CDR3 sequence: CASSLGQGVGYTF. In nucleotides, the CDR3 is TGCGCCAGCAGCTTGGGACAGGGAGTTGGCTACACCTTC.

The V call is TRBV4-3, the J call TRBJ2-7, with D possibly matching TRBD1 (5 bases). This CDR3 is 13 amino acids long. The germline V gene encodes CDR1 LGHNA and CDR2 YSLEER. Trimming took 4 bases from V and 3 from J, leaving 10 bases between them. The chain's CDR3 is CASSPGPGYEQYF. In nucleotides, the CDR3 is TGCGCCAGCAGCCCAGGGCCCGGCTACGAGCAGTACTTC.

A remark on this clonotype: One end of the junction fails to match germline, which may point to a read error. The V and J genes are TRBV5-1 and TRBJ1-1; 9 bases line up with TRBD1. Germline V gene data show CDR1 as SGHRS and CDR2 as YFSETQ. This CDR3 has 14 amino acids. CDR3 in DNA: TGCGTCAGCAGCCCAGGACAGGGGATAACTGAAGCTTTCTTT. Residues: CVSSPGQGITEAFF. The complete variable domain, with remaining parts taken from reference TRBV5-1 and TRBJ1-1, reads KAGVTQTPRYLIKTRGQQVTLSCSPISGHRSVSWYQQTPGQGLQFLFEYFSETQRNKGNFPGRFSGRQFSNSRSEMNVSTLELGDSALYLCVSSPGQGITEAFFGQGTRLTVV.

This clonotype was observed at least ten times. The chain joins TRBV6-1 to TRBJ1-2, with TRBD1 matching 9 bases. The CDR3 is 14 amino acids. Germline V gene sequence: CDR1 MNHNS, CDR2 SASEGT. V gave up 6 bases and J gave up 2 bases; unmatched junction bases: 4. CDR3 sequence (DNA): TGTGCCAGCAGCCGGGACAGGGACAACTATGGCTACACCTTC. Amino acid sequence: CASSRDRDNYGYTF.

This clonotype showed up many times. DNA of the CDR3: TGTGCCAGCAGTTACTTTCCCAATGAGCAGTTCTTC. Protein: CASSYFPNEQFF. The rearrangement links TRBV27 to TRBJ2-1; no clear D gene. This CDR3 contains 12 residues. V was clipped by 4 bases and J by 6 bases, with 7 bases between them. Germline CDR1 and CDR2: MNHEY and SMNVEV (reference sequence).

This clonotype occurred many times. V gene TRBV30 combines with J gene TRBJ2-7; TRBD1 agrees at 8 bases. CDR3 length: 15 amino acids. Germline CDR1 is GTSNPN and CDR2 is SVGIG (reference sequence). J was trimmed by 9 bases and V by 0 bases; bases with no gene match: 13. CDR3 nucleotide sequence: TGTGCCTGGAGTGTAATCGGGACAGGTGGTTTTGGGCAGTACTTC. This translates into CAWSVIGTGGFGQYF.

This clonotype was seen ten or more times. For the CDR3, the DNA is TGTGCCAGCAGTCTAATCCCAAATGATGACCTCTCCTACGAGCAGTACTTC. Encoded protein: CASSLIPNDDLSYEQYF. V and J are TRBV27 and TRBJ2-7; D gene ambiguous. The V and J ends lost 5 bases and 0 bases respectively, with 20 bases between them. This CDR3 contains 17 residues. Germline loops: CDR1 MNHEY, CDR2 SMNVEV (reference sequence).

This clonotype was seen only a few times. The chain joins TRBV5-5 to TRBJ2-7; D is possibly TRBD1 (5 bases). Trimming pared 0 bases from V and 7 bases from J, leaving 14 bases between. The CDR3 is made up of 14 amino acids. CDR1 and CDR2 (germline): SGHKS, YYEKEE (reference sequence). For the CDR3, the DNA is TGTGCCAGCAGCTTGGCCCAACAGGTATATGAGCAGTACTTC. It codes for CASSLAQQVYEQYF.

This clonotype has just a few counts. The V call is TRBV20-1, the J call TRBJ1-5, with 7 bases aligning to TRBD1. Germline-derived CDR1 and CDR2 are DFQATT and SNEGSKA (reference sequence). The length of the CDR3 is 15 residues. Trimming at V came to 6 bases and at J to 4 bases, leaving 12 bases not matched to a gene. CDR3 loop: CSARDSFGDNQPQHF. The CDR3, as DNA: TGCAGTGCGCGGGACAGCTTCGGGGATAATCAGCCCCAGCATTTT.

This clonotype occurred many times. This chain connects TRBV24-1 to TRBJ2-3; the match to TRBD2 covers 8 bases. CDR3 size: 13 residues. The germline CDR1 and CDR2 sequences are KGHDR and SFDVKD. V lost 7 bases and J lost 7; bases outside the gene matches: 6. CDR3 sequence reads: CATRKLAANTQYF. In DNA form, the CDR3 reads TGTGCCACCAGGAAACTAGCGGCTAATACGCAGTATTTT.

This clonotype has at least ten counts. The CDR3 DNA sequence: TGTGCCATCAACGGCCTAGCGGGAGAGTCTACGCAGTATTTT. Translating it yields CAINGLAGESTQYF. This sequence joins TRBV10-3 and TRBJ2-3, with 10 bases lining up with TRBD2. Germline V lookup: CDR1 ENHRY, CDR2 SYGVKD. V lost 7 bases, J lost 8 bases, and 9 bases stayed unmatched. This CDR3 contains 14 residues.

This clonotype appeared many times. This sequence joins TRBV28 and TRBJ2-7; 7 bases line up with TRBD2. The CDR3 has 14 residues. Germline CDR1 is MDHEN and CDR2 is SYDVKM. The V segment lost 4 bases and the J segment 7 bases; nucleotides outside the gene matches: 10. In DNA form, the CDR3 reads TGTGCCAGCAGTTCCCTTGGGGAGGGCCGGGAGCAGTACTTC. Encoded protein: CASSSLGEGREQYF. Looking up the rest from reference TRBV28 and TRBJ2-7 gives the full variable domain: DVKVTQSSRYLVKRTGEKVFLECVQDMDHENMFWYRQDPGLGLRLIYFSYDVKMKEKGDIPEGYSVSREKKERFSLILESASTNQTSMYLCASSSLGEGREQYFGPGTRLTVT.

This chain uses TRBV12-3 or TRBV12-4 with TRBJ2-1; 8 bases are a match to TRBD2. This CDR3 has 16 amino acids. With V trimmed by 4 bases and J by 5 bases, 10 bases remained unmatched. The CDR3 nucleotides are TGTGCCAGCAGTTCGGTCTCGGGACTAGTGGACAATGAGCAGTTCTTC. As protein: CASSSVSGLVDNEQFF.

This clonotype showed up many times. This chain uses TRBV6-5 with TRBJ2-7; the match to TRBD1 covers 7 bases. J lost 6 bases, V lost 5 bases, and 10 bases had no gene match. This CDR3 is built from 14 residues. The germline CDR1 and CDR2 sequences are MNHEY and SVGAGI. The CDR3 DNA follows: TGTGCCAGCAGTCCGCTGAGGACAGGCGGCGAGCAGTACTTC. Amino acid sequence: CASSPLRTGGEQYF.

In this sample, this clonotype turned up a few times. This chain uses TRBV29-1 with TRBJ2-3; 14 nucleotides agree with TRBD2. This CDR3 is built from 15 residues. Germline CDR1 is SQVTM and CDR2 is ANQGSEA. CDR3 DNA sequence: TGCAGGGGGACTAGCGGGAGAGAGGGCACAGATACGCAGTATTTT. As protein: CRGTSGREGTDTQYF.

This clonotype was seen at least ten times. This CDR3 reads CSARRGLNQPQHF. The CDR3 nucleotides read TGCAGTGCTAGAAGGGGCCTCAATCAGCCCCAGCATTTT. This sequence joins TRBV20-1 and TRBJ1-5, with D tentatively TRBD1 (5 bases). Trimming removed 2 bases at V and 3 bases at J, with 8 bases between. The CDR3 has 13 amino acids. Per germline, CDR1 DFQATT and CDR2 SNEGSKA (reference sequence).

This clonotype was counted many times. The chain couples TRBV9 to TRBJ2-2; D not certain. V lost 0 bases and J 6 bases, leaving 3 bases between the germline ends. The CDR3 totals 12 residues. CDR1 SGDLS and CDR2 YYNGEE come from the germline V gene. The CDR3 region is CASSVDAGELFF. The CDR3 region has the DNA TGTGCCAGCAGCGTAGATGCCGGGGAGCTGTTTTTT.

This clonotype was detected many times. The J gene is TRBJ2-7, the V gene TRBV10-2; 8 bases line up with TRBD1. Germline V gene lookup returns CDR1 WSHSY and CDR2 SAAADI. The CDR3 totals 15 residues. V lost 6 bases, J lost 6 bases, and 13 bases stayed unmatched. The CDR3 region is CASSPDRAPLGEQYF. The CDR3 DNA sequence: TGCGCCAGCAGCCCGGACAGGGCCCCCCTGGGCGAGCAGTACTTC.

In its sample, this clonotype was seen many times. The genes are TRBV10-1 and TRBJ1-1; D gene ambiguous. The germline CDR1 and CDR2 sequences are WNHNN and SYGVQD (reference sequence). V was clipped by 0 bases and J by 0 bases, with 8 bases between them. The CDR3 has 15 amino acids. The CDR3 loop reads CASSESTGVNTEAFF. The CDR3 bases are TGCGCCAGCAGTGAGTCTACCGGGGTGAACACTGAAGCTTTCTTT.

This clonotype was observed a handful of times. J is TRBJ2-3 and V is TRBV2; no clear D gene. CDR3 size: 13 residues. Germline V gives CDR1 SNHLY, CDR2 FYNNEI. Trimming stripped 7 bases from V and 1 base from J, with 9 bases between. The CDR3 sequence is CASTPVGTDTQYF. CDR3 DNA: TGTGCCAGCACCCCGGTCGGCACAGATACGCAGTATTTT.

This clonotype was detected many times. The V gene is TRBV29-1, the J gene TRBJ2-7; TRBD2 agrees at 11 bases. The CDR3 totals 23 residues. V shed 0 bases, J shed 4 bases, and the junction held 29 bases outside the gene matches. Germline V gene data show CDR1 as SQVTM and CDR2 as ANQGSEA. This CDR3 reads CSVEDRADLTSGRSPRGAYEQYF. CDR3 bases: TGCAGCGTTGAAGATCGGGCAGATTTAACTAGCGGGAGATCGCCGAGGGGAGCGTACGAGCAGTACTTC.

This sequence joins TRBV28 and TRBJ1-6; D unresolved. Deletions cut 8 bases from V and 9 bases from J, with 17 bases between. This CDR3 comprises 14 residues. Germline CDR1 MDHEN, CDR2 SYDVKM. The CDR3 DNA reads as TGTGCCAGCGGGATAACGACACGGACTTCACCCCTCCACTTT. This sequence encodes CASGITTRTSPLHF.

This clonotype was found many times. This chain uses TRBV6-1 with TRBJ2-5; D unresolved. This CDR3 spans 13 amino acids. Germline CDR1 reads MNHNS; CDR2 reads SASEGT. Trimming left V 4 bases short and J 7 bases short, with 13 bases between. The CDR3 spells CASSVPPSLTQYF. The CDR3, as DNA: TGTGCCAGCAGTGTCCCCCCGAGTCTGACCCAGTACTTC.

This clonotype was detected ten times or more. The CDR3 protein is CATSDWRGVAKNIQYF. As DNA, the CDR3 is TGTGCCACCAGTGACTGGAGAGGGGTAGCCAAAAACATTCAGTACTTC. The rearrangement links TRBV24-1 to TRBJ2-4, with D perhaps TRBD1 or TRBD2 (5 bases each). Per the germline V gene, CDR1 is KGHDR and CDR2 is SFDVKD. The ends were cut back, 4 bases at V and 0 bases at J, with 12 bases in the middle. The CDR3 contains 16 residues.

Concerning this clonotype: It may be a read error: a sequence one base away is much more abundant. J is TRBJ1-3 and V is TRBV4-2; unclear D gene. Germline CDR1 and CDR2: LGHNA and YNFKEQ. This CDR3 region has 17 residues. V was clipped by 4 bases and J by 2 bases, with 18 bases between them. DNA of the CDR3: TGTGCCAGCAGCCCCTCTCTCAAAGCTGCGACTGGAAACACCATATATTTT. Its translation is CASSPSLKAATGNTIYF.

This clonotype was recorded at least ten times. This chain joins TRBV18 and TRBJ2-4, with D tentatively TRBD1 or TRBD2 (6 bases each). Germline CDR1 is KGHSH and CDR2 is LQKENI. There are 22 residues in the CDR3. V lost 1 base and J lost 4, with 32 bases in between. In DNA form, the CDR3 reads TGTGCCAGCTCACCACGTGTTGCAGGGGAGGAAGAGTCCACGGAGAGGAAAAACATTCAGTACTTC. It codes for CASSPRVAGEEESTERKNIQYF.